The present T cell receptor beta chain was sequenced within a study of early T cells in non-severe SARS-CoV-2 infection (dated by TCRdb to the early 2020s). Context from the whole study: Because TCR sequencing was done on bulk RNA from unsorted whole blood, the alpha and beta chains could not be paired. The full study reports these points: Matching against VDJdb was skewed toward anti-spike CD8 responses, likely underestimated virus-specific expansions, and missed private and CD4 specificities.

V is reduced by 0 bases and J by 5 bases, leaving a spacing of 16 bases between them. The CDR3 sequence holds 16 residues, the cysteine and phenylalanine included. Left in the record is the CDR3 DNA by itself, 48 bases read in frame from the first base. For CDR1 and CDR2, the germline V gene (reference sequence) lists PRHDT and FYEKMQ. Library preparation employed 5' RACE. The sample was run on a NextSeq 500. To correct for sequencing error and PCR bias, the TCR library protocol tagged individual cDNA molecules with unique molecular identifiers. TCR alpha and beta chains were both sequenced, and the abundances of alpha and beta sequences in each sample were closely correlated with each other. The authors' pipeline ran thus. V gene, J gene and CDR3 annotation of TCR sequences was performed with Decombinator V4. TCRs were defined as expanded if a significant change between any two time points was detected under a Poisson model with p below 0.0001. TCR abundances were normalised to the total number of TCRs sequenced per sample and were expressed as counts per million. TRAV1-2 paired with TRAJ12, TRAJ20 or TRAJ33 defined MAIT TCRs, while TRAV10 paired with TRAJ18 defined iNKT TCRs. A search of VDJdb, accessed on 1 November 2021, was run for TCRs annotated to CMV, EBV and SARS-CoV-2, with TCRs annotated for multiple antigens excluded. The raw public data were reprocessed by TCRdb itself: fastp quality trimming at Q25, MiXCR clonotype calling, in-frame beta chains only. Every distinct CDR3 protein forms one entry, paired with its most common genes and DNA. V and J calls and clone size were set by TCRdb, not the authors. The sample records some 63,000 distinct CDR3 sequences, over 10% of which are singletons. The top ten clones comprise less than 6% of the sample.

A case-control design nested within a healthcare worker cohort in London, UK, was used, with weekly nasopharyngeal swab PCR tests and blood sampling performed. Between 23 and 31 March 2020, the week of the UK lockdown, healthcare workers were enrolled and then followed up weekly for as long as 16 weeks. Comments on this clonotype: The target of this receptor is not known. No quality values exist for individual bases; no much larger clone is one base distant.

The sequenced sample consisted of whole blood. The receptor chain draws on TRBV13 and TRBJ2-5, with no D gene named confidently. The origin of this receptor is an adult who was a healthcare worker with PCR-confirmed SARS-CoV-2 infection or an uninfected control (not recorded which). The DNA sequence follows: TGTGCCAGCAGCTTAGGCCGCCTGGGAACTTGGGAGACCCAGTACTTC. This yields the protein CASSLGRLGTWETQYF.